These 3 T cell receptor beta chains came from one sample sequenced in a study of blood T cell repertoires in COVID-19. Libraries were prepared by immunoSEQ multiplex PCR; TCRdb keeps only in-frame clonotypes and omits some of them. The sample comprises 90,000 to 110,000 clones, less than 90% of which are singletons, and 4.1% rests with the top ten. The sequenced sample was peripheral blood. The receptors shown here come from a man in his fifties or sixties with acute or convalescent COVID-19.

CDR3 sequence: CASSLEGLAPDTQYF. The DNA for the CDR3 is TGTGCCAGCAGCTTAGAAGGTCTAGCCCCCGATACGCAGTATTTT. V and J are TRBV11-2 and TRBJ2-3; D possibly corresponds to TRBD2 (5 bases). The germline CDR1 and CDR2 sequences are SGHAT and FQNNGV. Trimming cost V 0 bases and J 6 bases, with 13 bases left between them. CDR3 length: 15 residues.

The chain is built from TRBV5-8 and TRBJ2-3; 10 positions agree with TRBD1. From germline, CDR1 is SGHTS and CDR2 YDEGEE. V lost 4 bases, J lost 3 bases, and 8 bases stayed unmatched. The CDR3 runs 16 residues. CDR3 region: CASSTGQGITTDTQYF. CDR3 coding DNA: TGTGCCAGCAGCACGGGACAGGGGATAACAACAGATACGCAGTATTTT.

The chain is built from TRBV7-6 and TRBJ2-5; 10 bases line up with TRBD1. Germline loops: CDR1 SGHVS, CDR2 FNYEAQ. This CDR3 comprises 15 residues. J lost 4 bases, V lost 3 bases, and 5 bases had no gene match. The DNA of the CDR3 is TGTGCCAGCAGCTTGACAGGGGGCTCAGGAGAGACCCAGTACTTC. It translates to CASSLTGGSGETQYF.